This T cell receptor beta chain was identified during a study of cytomegalovirus exposure and HLA in healthy donors. The CDR3 runs 15 residues. V lost 8 bases to trimming and J lost 4 bases, with 15 bases between them. Germline V CDR1 and CDR2: MDHEN, SYDVKM. Concerning this clone itself: Its cognate antigen is unknown.

The study's findings and limits: A missense variant in DCLRE1C was later tied to TCR beta V- and J-gene trimming. It was shown in a later analysis that HLA-associated TCR beta chains were more clonally expanded than other, equally common chains.

With 60 Vbeta and 13 Jbeta primers, the PCR was carried out. TCRdb's copy holds only in-frame clones and misses some; the assay was immunoSEQ multiplex PCR. This table holds 56,000 or so clones. This chain connects TRBV28 to TRBJ2-6, with D tentatively TRBD2 (6 bases). The specimen sequenced was PBMCs. The TCR sequence derives from a man aged 35 to 55 in good health and CMV-seropositive. The CDR3 DNA reads as TGTGCCAGCCGTACGGAGGGGCTCGGGGCCAACGTCCTGACTTTC. Encoded protein: CASRTEGLGANVLTF.